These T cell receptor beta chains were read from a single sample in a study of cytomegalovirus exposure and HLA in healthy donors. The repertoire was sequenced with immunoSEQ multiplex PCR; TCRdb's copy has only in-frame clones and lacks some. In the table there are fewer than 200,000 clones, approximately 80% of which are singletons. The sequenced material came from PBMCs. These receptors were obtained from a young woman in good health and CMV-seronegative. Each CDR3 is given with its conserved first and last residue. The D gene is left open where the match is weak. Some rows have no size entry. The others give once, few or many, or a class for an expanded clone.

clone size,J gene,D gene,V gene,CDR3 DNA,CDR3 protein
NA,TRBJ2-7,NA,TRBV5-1,TGCGCCAGCAGCTTGGGAGGAGTTTCCCACGAGCAGTACTTC,CASSLGGVSHEQYF
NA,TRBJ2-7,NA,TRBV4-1,TGCGCCAGCAGCCAAGTCCAGGGAGGCTACGAGCAGTACTTC,CASSQVQGGYEQYF
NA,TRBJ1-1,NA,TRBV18,TGTGCCAGCTCACCACCGGTGGGGCGAAACACTGAAGCTTTCTTT,CASSPPVGRNTEAFF
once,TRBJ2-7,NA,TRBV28,TGTGCCAGCAGTGCACACCACTACGAGCAGTACTTC,CASSAHHYEQYF
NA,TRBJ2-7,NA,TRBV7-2,TGTGCCAGCAGCTTAGAGGCAGGGGGGTTTATCTCCTACGAGCAGTACTTC,CASSLEAGGFISYEQYF
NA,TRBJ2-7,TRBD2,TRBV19,TGTGCCAGTTCCGGGGGGGACTACGAGCAGTACTTC,CASSGGDYEQYF
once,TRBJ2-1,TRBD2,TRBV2,TGTGCCAGCGCGGGGGGGGCCCACAATGAGCAGTTCTTC,CASAGGAHNEQFF
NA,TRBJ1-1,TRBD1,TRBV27,TGTGCCAGTCAGAAAACAGGGGTAGTCCCTGAAGCTTTCTTT,CASQKTGVVPEAFF
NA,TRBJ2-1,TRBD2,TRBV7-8,TGTGCCAGCAGCTTAGTGGCTAGCGGTTACAATGAGCAGTTCTTC,CASSLVASGYNEQFF
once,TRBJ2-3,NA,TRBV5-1,TGCGCCAGCAGCTTTGGAGGGGATGCGGGCACAGATACGCAGTATTTT,CASSFGGDAGTDTQYF
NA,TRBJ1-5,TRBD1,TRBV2,TGTGCCAGCAGTCAGGGGGCTCTAGGCAATCAGCCCCAGCATTTT,CASSQGALGNQPQHF
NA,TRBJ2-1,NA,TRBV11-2,TGTGCCAGCAGCGAGACCGGGGAGAAGTTCTTC,CASSETGEKFF
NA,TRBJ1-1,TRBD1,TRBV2,TGTGCCAGCAGTGGGGACAGGTCTGAAGCTTTCTTT,CASSGDRSEAFF
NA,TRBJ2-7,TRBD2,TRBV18,TGTGCCAGCTCACCACCCGGCCTAGCGGGGTCCTACGAGCAGTACTTC,CASSPPGLAGSYEQYF
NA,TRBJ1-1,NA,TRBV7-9,TGTGCCAGCAGCCCTCCAGGGGATGGCACTGAAGCTTTCTTT,CASSPPGDGTEAFF
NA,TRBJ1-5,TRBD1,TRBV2,TGTGCCAGCAGTCGGACAGGGTCAGGCAGCAATCAGCCCCAGCATTTT,CASSRTGSGSNQPQHF
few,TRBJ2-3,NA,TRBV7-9,TGTGCCAGCAGCTTACTGACAGGCTTCACAGATACGCAGTATTTT,CASSLLTGFTDTQYF
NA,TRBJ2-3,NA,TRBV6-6,TGTGCCAGCAGTAGTAGCGATACGCAGTATTTT,CASSSSDTQYF
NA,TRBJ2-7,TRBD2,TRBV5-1,TGCGCCAGCTCTCTAGCGGGAGAAGGGTACGAGCAGTACTTC,CASSLAGEGYEQYF
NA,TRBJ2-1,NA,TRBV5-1,TGCGCCAGCAGCTCCGCTCAGCCGTCGGCCCAAGGGGATGAGCAGTTCTTC,CASSSAQPSAQGDEQFF
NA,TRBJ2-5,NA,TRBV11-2,TGTGCCAGCAGCTTACCCCCCAGGGGAGAGGAGACCCAGTACTTC,CASSLPPRGEETQYF
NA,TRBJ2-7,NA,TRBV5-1,TGCGCCAGCAGCTTGTCTTTCGGGGACACTACCTACGAGCAGTACTTC,CASSLSFGDTTYEQYF
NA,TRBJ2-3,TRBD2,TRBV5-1,TGCGCCAGCAGGGGACTAGCGGGGGTCACAGATACGCAGTATTTT,CASRGLAGVTDTQYF
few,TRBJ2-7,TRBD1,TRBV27,TGTGCCAGCAGAGACTCGACAGGGATCTACGAGCAGTACTTC,CASRDSTGIYEQYF
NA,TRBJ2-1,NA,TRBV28,TGTGCCAGCAGTTTAACAGGGCGATTCTACAATGAGCAGTTCTTC,CASSLTGRFYNEQFF
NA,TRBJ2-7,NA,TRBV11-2,TGTGCCAGCAGCTTAGATTCGGGGGTTGGGCAGTACTTC,CASSLDSGVGQYF